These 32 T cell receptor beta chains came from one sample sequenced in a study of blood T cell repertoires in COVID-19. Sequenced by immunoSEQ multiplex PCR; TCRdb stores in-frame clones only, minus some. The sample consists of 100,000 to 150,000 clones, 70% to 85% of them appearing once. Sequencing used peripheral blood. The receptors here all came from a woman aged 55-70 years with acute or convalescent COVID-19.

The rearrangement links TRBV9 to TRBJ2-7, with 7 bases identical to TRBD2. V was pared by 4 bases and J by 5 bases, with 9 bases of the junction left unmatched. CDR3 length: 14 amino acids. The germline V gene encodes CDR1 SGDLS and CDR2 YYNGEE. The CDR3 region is CASSRLSGLDEQYF. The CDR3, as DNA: TGTGCCAGCAGCCGCCTTAGCGGGCTCGACGAGCAGTACTTC.

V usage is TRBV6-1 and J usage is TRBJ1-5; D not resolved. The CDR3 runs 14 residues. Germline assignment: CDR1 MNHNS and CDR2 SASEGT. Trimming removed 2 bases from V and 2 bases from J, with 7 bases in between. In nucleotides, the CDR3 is TGTGCCAGCAGTGAAATTCGAGGCAATCAGCCCCAGCATTTT. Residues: CASSEIRGNQPQHF.

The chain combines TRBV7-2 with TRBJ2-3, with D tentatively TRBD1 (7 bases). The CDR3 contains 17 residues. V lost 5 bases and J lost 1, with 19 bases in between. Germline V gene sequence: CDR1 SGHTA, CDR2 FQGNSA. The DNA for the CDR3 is TGTGCCAGCAGCCTCTTCGGAGGAGGGGGCGGCACAGATACGCAGTATTTT. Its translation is CASSLFGGGGGTDTQYF.

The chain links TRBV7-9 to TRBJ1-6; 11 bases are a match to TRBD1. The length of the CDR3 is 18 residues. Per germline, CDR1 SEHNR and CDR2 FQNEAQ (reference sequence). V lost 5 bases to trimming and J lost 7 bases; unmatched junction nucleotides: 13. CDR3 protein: CASSPGQGATAGNSPLHF. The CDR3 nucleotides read TGTGCCAGCAGCCCAGGACAGGGGGCTACCGCGGGGAATTCACCCCTCCACTTT.

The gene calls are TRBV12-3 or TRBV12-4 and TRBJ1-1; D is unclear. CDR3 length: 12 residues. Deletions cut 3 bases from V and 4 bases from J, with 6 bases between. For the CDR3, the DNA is TGTGCCAGCAGTTTTAGAAGCACTGAAGCTTTCTTT. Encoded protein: CASSFRSTEAFF.

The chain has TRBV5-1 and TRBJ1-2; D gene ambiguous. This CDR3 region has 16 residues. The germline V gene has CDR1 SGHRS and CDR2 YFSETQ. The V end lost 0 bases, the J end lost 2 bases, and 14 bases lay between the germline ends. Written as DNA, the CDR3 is TGCGCCAGCAGCTTGGGAGCAGGAAAATCCAACTATGGCTACACCTTC. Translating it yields CASSLGAGKSNYGYTF.

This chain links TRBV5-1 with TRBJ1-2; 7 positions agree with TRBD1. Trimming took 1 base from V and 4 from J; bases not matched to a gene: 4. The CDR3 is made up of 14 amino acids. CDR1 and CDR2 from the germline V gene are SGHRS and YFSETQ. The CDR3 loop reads CASSLTGVAYGYTF. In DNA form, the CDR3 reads TGCGCCAGCAGCTTGACAGGGGTTGCCTATGGCTACACCTTC. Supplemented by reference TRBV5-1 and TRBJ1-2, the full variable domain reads KAGVTQTPRYLIKTRGQQVTLSCSPISGHRSVSWYQQTPGQGLQFLFEYFSETQRNKGNFPGRFSGRQFSNSRSEMNVSTLELGDSALYLCASSLTGVAYGYTFGSGTRLTVV.

DNA of the CDR3: TGTGCCAGCAGTTACTCTACCCGGGGGGATGGCTACACCTTC. This gives the protein CASSYSTRGDGYTF. This chain joins TRBV6-5 and TRBJ1-2; tentative D call: TRBD1 (5 bases). Deletions cut 0 bases from V and 6 bases from J, with 11 bases between. CDR3 length: 14 residues. CDR1 MNHEY and CDR2 SVGAGI come from the germline V gene.

In nucleotides, the CDR3 is TGTGCCAGCAGCTTAGGGCGGGGAGGGGCCTATGGCTACACCTTC. It codes for CASSLGRGGAYGYTF. V usage is TRBV7-9 and J usage is TRBJ1-2; a possible D gene is TRBD1 (5 bases). V lost 1 base to trimming and J lost 4 bases, with 13 bases between them. This CDR3 region has 15 residues. The germline CDR1 and CDR2 sequences are SEHNR and FQNEAQ (reference sequence).

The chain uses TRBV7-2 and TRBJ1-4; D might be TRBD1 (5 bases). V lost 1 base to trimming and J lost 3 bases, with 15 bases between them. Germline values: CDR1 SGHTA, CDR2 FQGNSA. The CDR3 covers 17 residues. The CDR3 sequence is CASSLVGGTWPNEKLFF. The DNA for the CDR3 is TGTGCCAGCAGCTTAGTAGGCGGGACTTGGCCTAATGAAAAACTGTTTTTT.

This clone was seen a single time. CDR3: CATLDGGFAFF. As DNA, the CDR3 is TGTGCCACCCTTGATGGGGGCTTCGCTTTCTTT. V gene TRBV6-5 combines with J gene TRBJ1-1, with D possibly TRBD1 on 6 matching bases. Trimming shortened V by 10 bases and J by 11 bases, and 17 bases separated the two germline ends. This CDR3 is built from 11 residues. The germline gives CDR1 MNHEY, CDR2 SVGAGI.

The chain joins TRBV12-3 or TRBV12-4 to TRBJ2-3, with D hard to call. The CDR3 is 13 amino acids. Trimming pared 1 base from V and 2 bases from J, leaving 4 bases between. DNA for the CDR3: TGTGCCAGCAGTTTAGGAGTCACAGATACGCAGTATTTT. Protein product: CASSLGVTDTQYF.

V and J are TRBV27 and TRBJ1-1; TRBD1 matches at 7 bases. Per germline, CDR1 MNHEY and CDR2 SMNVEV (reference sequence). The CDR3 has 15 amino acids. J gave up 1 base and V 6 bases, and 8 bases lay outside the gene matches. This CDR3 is CASRPTDRENTEAFF. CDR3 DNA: TGTGCCAGCAGACCTACTGACAGGGAGAACACTGAAGCTTTCTTT.

CDR3 in DNA: TGCAGCGTTGTAATACAGGGCGTTCAGCCCCAGCATTTT. This translates into CSVVIQGVQPQHF. The chain has TRBV29-1 and TRBJ1-5, with D perhaps TRBD1 (6 bases). Germline loops: CDR1 SQVTM, CDR2 ANQGSEA. CDR3 length: 13 amino acids. V gave up 4 bases and J gave up 6 bases, with 13 bases separating them.

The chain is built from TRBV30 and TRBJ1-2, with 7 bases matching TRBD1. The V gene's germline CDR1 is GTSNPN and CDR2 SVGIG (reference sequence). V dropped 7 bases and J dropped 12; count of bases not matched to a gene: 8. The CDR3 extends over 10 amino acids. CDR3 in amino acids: CALRTGRDTF. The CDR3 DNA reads TGTGCCTTACGGACAGGTCGGGACACCTTC.

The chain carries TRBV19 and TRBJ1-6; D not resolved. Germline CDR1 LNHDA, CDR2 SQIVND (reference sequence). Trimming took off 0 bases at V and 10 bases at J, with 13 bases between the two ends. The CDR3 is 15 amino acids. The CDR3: CASSIDLEADSPLHF. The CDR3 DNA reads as TGTGCCAGTAGTATAGATCTAGAGGCAGACTCACCCCTCCACTTT. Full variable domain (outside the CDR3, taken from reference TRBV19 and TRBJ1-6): DGGITQSPKYLFRKEGQNVTLSCEQNLNHDAMYWYRQDPGQGLRLIYYSQIVNDFQKGDIAEGYSVSREKKESFPLTVTSAQKNPTAFYLCASSIDLEADSPLHFGNGTRLTVT.

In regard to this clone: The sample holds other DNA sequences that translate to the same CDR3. CDR3 residues: CASSPTVSGNTIYF. Here the CDR3 DNA reads TGTGCCAGCAGCCCGACAGTGTCTGGAAACACCATATATTTT. This chain connects TRBV5-8 to TRBJ1-3; possible D gene TRBD1, 5 bases. Trimming took 4 bases from V and 1 from J, leaving 9 bases between them. From germline, CDR1 is SGHTS and CDR2 YDEGEE. The CDR3 is 14 residues long.

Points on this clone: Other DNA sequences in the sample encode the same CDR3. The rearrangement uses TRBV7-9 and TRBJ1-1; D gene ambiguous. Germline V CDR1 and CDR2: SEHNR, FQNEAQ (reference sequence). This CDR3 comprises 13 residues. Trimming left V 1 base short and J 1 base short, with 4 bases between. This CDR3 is CASSLGENTEAFF. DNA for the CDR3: TGTGCCAGCAGCTTAGGAGAGAACACTGAAGCTTTCTTT.

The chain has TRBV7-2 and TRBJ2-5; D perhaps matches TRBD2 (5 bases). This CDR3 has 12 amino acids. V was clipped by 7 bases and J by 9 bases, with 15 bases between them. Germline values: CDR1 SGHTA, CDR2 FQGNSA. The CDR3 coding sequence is TGTGCCAGCACCGAACCCGGGGTGGCCCAGTACTTC. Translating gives CASTEPGVAQYF.

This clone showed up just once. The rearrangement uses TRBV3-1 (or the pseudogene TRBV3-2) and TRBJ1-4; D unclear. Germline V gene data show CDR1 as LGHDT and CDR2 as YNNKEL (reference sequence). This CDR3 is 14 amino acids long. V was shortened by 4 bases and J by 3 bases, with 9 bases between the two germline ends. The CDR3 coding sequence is TGTGCCAGCAGCCCCTACAGCTCTAATGAAAAACTGTTTTTT. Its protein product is CASSPYSSNEKLFF.

CDR3 loop: CASSARLAGGNNEQFF. The CDR3 DNA reads TGTGCCAGCAGCGCCCGACTAGCGGGGGGGAACAATGAGCAGTTCTTC. The chain has TRBV7-2 and TRBJ2-1, with TRBD2 matching over 14 bases. Germline V gives CDR1 SGHTA, CDR2 FQGNSA. Unmatched junction bases numbered 5, after V lost 5 bases and J lost 5 bases. This CDR3 is 16 amino acids long.

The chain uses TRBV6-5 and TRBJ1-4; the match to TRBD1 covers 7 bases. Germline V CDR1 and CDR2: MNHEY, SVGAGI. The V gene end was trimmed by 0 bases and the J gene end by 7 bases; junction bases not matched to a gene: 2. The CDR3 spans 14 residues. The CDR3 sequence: CASSYSDRVEKLFF. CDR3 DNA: TGTGCCAGCAGTTACTCCGACAGGGTTGAAAAACTGTTTTTT.

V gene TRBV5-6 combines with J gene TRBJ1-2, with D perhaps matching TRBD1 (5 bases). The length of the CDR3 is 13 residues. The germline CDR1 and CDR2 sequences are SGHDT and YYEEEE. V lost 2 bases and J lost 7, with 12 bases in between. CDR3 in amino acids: CASSLAGVAGYTF. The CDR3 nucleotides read TGTGCCAGCAGCTTAGCGGGGGTTGCTGGCTACACCTTC.

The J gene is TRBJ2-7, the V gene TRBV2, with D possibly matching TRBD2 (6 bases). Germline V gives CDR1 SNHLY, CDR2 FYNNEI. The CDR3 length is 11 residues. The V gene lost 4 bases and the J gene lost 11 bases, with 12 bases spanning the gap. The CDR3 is CASSVEGGKYF. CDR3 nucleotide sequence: TGTGCCAGCAGTGTTGAAGGCGGGAAGTACTTC.

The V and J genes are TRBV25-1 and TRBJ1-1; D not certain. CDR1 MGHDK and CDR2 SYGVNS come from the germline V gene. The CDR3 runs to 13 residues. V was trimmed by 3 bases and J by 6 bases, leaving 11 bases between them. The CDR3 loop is CASSENVYSEAFF. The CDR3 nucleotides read TGTGCCAGCAGTGAGAACGTATACTCTGAAGCTTTCTTT.

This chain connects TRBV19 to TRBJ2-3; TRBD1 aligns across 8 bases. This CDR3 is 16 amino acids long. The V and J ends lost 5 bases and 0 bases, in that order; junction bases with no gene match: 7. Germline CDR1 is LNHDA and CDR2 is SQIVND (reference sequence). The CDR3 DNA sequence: TGTGCCAGTAGTTCTCGCAGGGGGCTTAGCACAGATACGCAGTATTTT. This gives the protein CASSSRRGLSTDTQYF.

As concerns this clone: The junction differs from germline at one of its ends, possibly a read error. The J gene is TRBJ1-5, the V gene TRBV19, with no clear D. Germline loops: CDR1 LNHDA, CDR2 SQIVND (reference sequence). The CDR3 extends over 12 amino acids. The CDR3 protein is CASSMNNQPQHF. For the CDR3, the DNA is TGTGCCAGTAGTATGAACAATCAACCCCAGCATTTT.

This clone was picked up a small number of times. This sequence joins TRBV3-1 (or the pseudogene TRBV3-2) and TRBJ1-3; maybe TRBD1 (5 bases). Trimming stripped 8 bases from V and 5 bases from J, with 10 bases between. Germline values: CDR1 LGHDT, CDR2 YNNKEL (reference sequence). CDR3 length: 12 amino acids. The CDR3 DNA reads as TGTGCCAGCGCAGGGCCAAGAAACACCATATATTTT. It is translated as CASAGPRNTIYF.

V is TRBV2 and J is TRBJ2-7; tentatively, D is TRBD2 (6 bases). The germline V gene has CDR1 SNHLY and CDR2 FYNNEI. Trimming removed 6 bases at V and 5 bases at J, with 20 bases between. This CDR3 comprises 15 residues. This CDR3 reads CASRYGDSGRDEQYV. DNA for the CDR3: TGTGCCAGCAGGTATGGGGACTCAGGGCGAGACGAGCAGTACGTC.

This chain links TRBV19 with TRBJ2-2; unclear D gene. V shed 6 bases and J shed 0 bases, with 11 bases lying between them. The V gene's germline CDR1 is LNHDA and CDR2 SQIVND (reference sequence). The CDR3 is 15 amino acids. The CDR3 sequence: CASRARVANTGELFF. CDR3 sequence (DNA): TGTGCCAGTAGGGCTCGGGTAGCGAACACCGGGGAGCTGTTTTTT.

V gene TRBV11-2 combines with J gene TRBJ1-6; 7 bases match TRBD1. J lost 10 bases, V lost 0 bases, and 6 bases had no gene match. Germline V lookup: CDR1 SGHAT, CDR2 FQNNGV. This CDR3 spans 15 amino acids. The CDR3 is CASSLDTGAGSPLHF. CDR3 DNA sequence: TGTGCCAGCAGCTTAGATACAGGGGCGGGATCACCCCTCCACTTT.

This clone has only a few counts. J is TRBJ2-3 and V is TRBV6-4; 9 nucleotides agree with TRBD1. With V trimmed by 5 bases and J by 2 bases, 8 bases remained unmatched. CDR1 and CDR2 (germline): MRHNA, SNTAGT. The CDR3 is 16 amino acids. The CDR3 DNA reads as TGTGCCAGCAGTCCCTCTGGGACAGGGAACACAGATACGCAGTATTTT. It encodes CASSPSGTGNTDTQYF.